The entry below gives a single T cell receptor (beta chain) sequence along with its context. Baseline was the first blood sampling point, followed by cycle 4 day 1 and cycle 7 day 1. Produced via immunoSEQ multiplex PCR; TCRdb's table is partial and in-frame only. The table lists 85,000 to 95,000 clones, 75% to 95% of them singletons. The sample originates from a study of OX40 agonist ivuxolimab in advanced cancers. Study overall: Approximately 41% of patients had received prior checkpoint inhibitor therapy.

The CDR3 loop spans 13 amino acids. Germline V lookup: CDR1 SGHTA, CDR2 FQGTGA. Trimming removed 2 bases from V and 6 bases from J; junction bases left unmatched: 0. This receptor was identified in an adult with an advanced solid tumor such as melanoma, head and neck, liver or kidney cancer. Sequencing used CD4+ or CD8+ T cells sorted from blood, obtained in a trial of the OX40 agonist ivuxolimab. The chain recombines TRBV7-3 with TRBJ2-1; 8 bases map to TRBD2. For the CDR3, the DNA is TGTGCCAGCAGCTTAGGGACTAGCAATGAGCAGTTCTTC. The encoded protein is CASSLGTSNEQFF.